These 8 T cell receptor beta chains originate from one sample sequenced in a study of blood T cell repertoires in COVID-19. Data came from immunoSEQ multiplex PCR; TCRdb stores just in-frame clones and leaves some out. The sample lists around 180,000 clones, around 81% occurring once. Input material: peripheral blood. The origin of the receptors is a woman over 75 with COVID-19, enrolled during active disease.

The V call is TRBV27, the J call TRBJ1-2; 7 bases are shared with TRBD1. V was pared by 4 bases and J by 5 bases, with 7 bases of the junction left unmatched. Germline CDR1 reads MNHEY; CDR2 reads SMNVEV (reference sequence). CDR3 length: 14 residues. The CDR3 sequence is CASSSRQGRYGYTF. In DNA form, the CDR3 reads TGTGCCAGCAGTTCGCGACAGGGTAGATATGGCTACACCTTC.

The genes are TRBV27 and TRBJ2-1, with D possibly being TRBD2 (5 bases). V lost 3 bases to trimming and J lost 5 bases, with 11 bases between them. The CDR3 is 14 residues long. Germline lookup yields CDR1 MNHEY and CDR2 SMNVEV (reference sequence). The CDR3 nucleotides are TGTGCCAGCAGTTTCCGGGGAAGGCACAATGAGCAGTTCTTC. Amino acid sequence: CASSFRGRHNEQFF.

The V and J genes are TRBV2 and TRBJ1-1, with D tentatively TRBD1 (5 bases). Germline V CDR1 and CDR2: SNHLY, FYNNEI. The CDR3 runs to 14 residues. V lost 10 bases, J lost 2 bases, and 17 bases lay in between. This chain's CDR3 is CATSPAGYNTEAFF. CDR3 nucleotide sequence: TGTGCCACCAGCCCTGCAGGGTACAACACTGAAGCTTTCTTT.

V is TRBV15 and J is TRBJ1-2; TRBD1 might be the D (6 bases). Trimming took off 4 bases at V and 5 bases at J, with 17 bases between the two ends. The V gene's germline CDR1 is LNHNV and CDR2 YYDKDF (reference sequence). This CDR3 is 15 amino acids long. The CDR3 sequence: CATSTGGGEKYGYTF. The CDR3 DNA follows: TGTGCCACCAGCACCGGAGGGGGGGAGAAATATGGCTACACCTTC.

The rearrangement joins TRBV6-1 to TRBJ1-2, with 7 bases fitting TRBD1. The CDR3 runs 14 residues. With 1 base clipped from V and 4 bases from J, the junction kept 3 bases outside the gene matches. The germline V gene encodes CDR1 MNHNS and CDR2 SASEGT. The CDR3 region is CASSEGTGVYGYTF. CDR3 sequence (DNA): TGTGCCAGCAGTGAAGGGACAGGAGTCTATGGCTACACCTTC.

The DNA of the CDR3 is TGCAGCGTTGAAGGCGGGGGGACTTTCCGCTACAATGAGCAGTTCTTC. Its protein is CSVEGGGTFRYNEQFF. The gene calls are TRBV29-1 and TRBJ2-1; 8 bases match TRBD2. CDR1 is SQVTM and CDR2 is ANQGSEA in the germline V gene. After removal of 1 base from V and 3 bases from J, the junction contained 8 bases not matched to a gene. The CDR3 extends over 16 amino acids.

This chain connects TRBV9 to TRBJ1-2; TRBD1 matches at 9 bases. The CDR3 extends over 13 amino acids. The J segment lost 8 bases and the V segment lost 1 base, leaving 3 bases of the junction unmatched. Germline V gene sequence: CDR1 SGDLS, CDR2 YYNGEE. CDR3 residues: CASSVWDRDGYTF. DNA for the CDR3: TGTGCCAGCAGCGTATGGGACAGGGACGGCTACACCTTC.

The V gene is TRBV5-8, the J gene TRBJ1-5; D unresolved. The V gene lost 1 base and the J gene lost 4 bases, with 21 bases spanning the gap. The germline gives CDR1 SGHTS, CDR2 YDEGEE. This CDR3 is built from 18 residues. This CDR3 is CASSLKARTNWVNQPQHF. The CDR3 region has the DNA TGTGCCAGCAGCTTGAAGGCGAGGACTAATTGGGTGAATCAGCCCCAGCATTTT.